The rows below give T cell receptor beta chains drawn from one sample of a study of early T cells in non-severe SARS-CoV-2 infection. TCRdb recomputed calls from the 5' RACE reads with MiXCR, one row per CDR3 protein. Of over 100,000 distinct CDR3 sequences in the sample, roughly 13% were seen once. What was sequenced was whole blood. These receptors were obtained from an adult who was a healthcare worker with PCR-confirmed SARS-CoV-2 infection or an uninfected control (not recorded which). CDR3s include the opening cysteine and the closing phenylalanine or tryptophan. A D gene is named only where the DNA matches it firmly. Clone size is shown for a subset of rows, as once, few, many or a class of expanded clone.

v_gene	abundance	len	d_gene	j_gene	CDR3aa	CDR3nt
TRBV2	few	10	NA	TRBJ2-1	CASRASEQFF	TGTGCCAGCAGGGCCAGTGAGCAGTTCTTC
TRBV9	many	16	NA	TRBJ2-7	CASSPRNSVGTFEQYF	TGTGCCAGCAGCCCCCGAAACTCCGTGGGGACTTTCGAGCAGTACTTC
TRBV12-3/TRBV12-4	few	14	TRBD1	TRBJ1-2	CASRRTGIDYGYTF	TGTGCCAGCAGAAGGACAGGGATTGACTATGGCTACACCTTC
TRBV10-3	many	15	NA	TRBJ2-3	CAISEDRGRGNTQYF	TGTGCCATCAGTGAGGATCGGGGCAGGGGAAATACGCAGTATTTT
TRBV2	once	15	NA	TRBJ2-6	CASINRASGANVLTF	TGTGCCAGCATAAACCGGGCCTCCGGGGCCAACGTCCTGACTTTC
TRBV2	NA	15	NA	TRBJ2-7	CASRPPEQTSYEQYF	TGTGCCAGCAGACCTCCGGAACAGACCTCCTACGAGCAGTACTTC
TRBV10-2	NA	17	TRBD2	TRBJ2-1	CASSYLAELGSYNEQFF	TGCGCCAGCAGCTATCTAGCGGAACTGGGATCCTACAATGAGCAGTTCTTC
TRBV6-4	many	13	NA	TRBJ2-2	CASSDSGAGELFF	TGTGCCAGCAGTGACTCAGGGGCCGGGGAGCTGTTTTTT
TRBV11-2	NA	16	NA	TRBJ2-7	CASSLASGLLAYEQYF	TGTGCCAGCAGTTTAGCGTCCGGACTGCTAGCCTACGAGCAGTACTTC
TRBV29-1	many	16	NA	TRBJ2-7	CSVVSGAVAVNPEQYF	TGCAGCGTTGTTTCGGGGGCGGTGGCGGTGAACCCCGAGCAGTACTTC
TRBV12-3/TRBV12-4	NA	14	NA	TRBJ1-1	CASSAGGSGTEAFF	TGTGCCAGCAGTGCGGGGGGTAGCGGCACTGAAGCTTTCTTT
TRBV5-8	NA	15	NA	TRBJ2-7	CASSFGDLTRGEQYF	TGTGCCAGCAGCTTCGGGGACCTTACGAGGGGCGAGCAGTACTTC
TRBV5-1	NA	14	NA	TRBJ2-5	CASSLEAGQETQYF	TGCGCCAGCAGCTTGGAGGCAGGACAAGAGACCCAGTACTTC
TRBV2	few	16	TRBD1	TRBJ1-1	CASSAQGALYDTEAFF	TGTGCCAGCAGTGCCCAGGGGGCTTTATACGACACTGAAGCTTTCTTT
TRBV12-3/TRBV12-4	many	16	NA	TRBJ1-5	CASSSTLWGRNQPQHF	TGTGCCAGCAGTTCCACCCTCTGGGGAAGGAATCAGCCCCAGCATTTT
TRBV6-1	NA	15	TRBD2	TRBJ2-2	CASSEEASGTGELFF	TGTGCCAGCAGTGAAGAAGCTAGCGGGACCGGGGAGCTGTTTTTT
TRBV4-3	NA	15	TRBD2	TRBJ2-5	CASSHDATGGETQYF	TGCGCCAGCAGCCACGACGCGACGGGAGGAGAGACCCAGTACTTC
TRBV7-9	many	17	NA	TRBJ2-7	CASSLGSLGEDYYEQYF	TGTGCCAGCAGCTTAGGCAGTCTGGGGGAGGACTACTACGAGCAGTACTTC
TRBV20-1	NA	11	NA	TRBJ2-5	CSAFVGETQYF	TGCAGTGCTTTCGTCGGGGAGACCCAGTACTTC
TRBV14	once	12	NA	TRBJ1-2	CASNQDGRGYTF	TGTGCCAGCAACCAAGATGGGCGAGGCTACACCTTC
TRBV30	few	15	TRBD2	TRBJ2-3	CAWSGTSDPTDTQYF	TGTGCCTGGAGTGGAACTAGCGACCCCACAGATACGCAGTATTTT
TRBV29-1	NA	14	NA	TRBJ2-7	CSVAPLAETYEQYF	TGCAGCGTCGCCCCGTTGGCTGAAACCTACGAGCAGTACTTC
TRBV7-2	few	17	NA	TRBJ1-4	CASSLVPTGTYNEKLFF	TGTGCCAGCAGCTTAGTCCCCACAGGGACGTACAATGAAAAACTGTTTTTT
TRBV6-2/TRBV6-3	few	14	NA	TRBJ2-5	CASSSRGPGGTQYF	TGTGCCAGCAGTTCCCGTGGCCCAGGTGGGACCCAGTACTTC